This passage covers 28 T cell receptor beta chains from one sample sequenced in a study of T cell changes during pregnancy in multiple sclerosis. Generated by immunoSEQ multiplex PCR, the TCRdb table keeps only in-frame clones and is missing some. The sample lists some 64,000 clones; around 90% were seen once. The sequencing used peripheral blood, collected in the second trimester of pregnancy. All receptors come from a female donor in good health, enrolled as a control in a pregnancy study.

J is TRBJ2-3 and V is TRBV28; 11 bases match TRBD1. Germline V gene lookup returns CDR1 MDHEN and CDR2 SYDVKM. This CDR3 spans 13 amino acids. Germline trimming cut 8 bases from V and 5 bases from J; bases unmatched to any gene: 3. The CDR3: CASRTGGEDTQYF. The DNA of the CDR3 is TGTGCCAGCCGGACAGGGGGCGAAGATACGCAGTATTTT.

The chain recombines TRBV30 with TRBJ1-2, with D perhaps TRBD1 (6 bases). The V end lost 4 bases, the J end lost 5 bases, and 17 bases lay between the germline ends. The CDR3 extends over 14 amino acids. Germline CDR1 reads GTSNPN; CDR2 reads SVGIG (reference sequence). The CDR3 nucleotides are TGTGCCTGGAATACAGGGACGATTGGGTATGGCTACACCTTC. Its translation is CAWNTGTIGYGYTF.

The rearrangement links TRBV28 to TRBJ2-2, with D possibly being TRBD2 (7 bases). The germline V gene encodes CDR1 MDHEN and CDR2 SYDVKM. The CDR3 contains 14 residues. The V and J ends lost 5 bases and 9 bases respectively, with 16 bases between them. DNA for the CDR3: TGTGCCAGCAGTACTGATTGGGGGGGGCGGGAGCTGTTTTTT. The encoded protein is CASSTDWGGRELFF.

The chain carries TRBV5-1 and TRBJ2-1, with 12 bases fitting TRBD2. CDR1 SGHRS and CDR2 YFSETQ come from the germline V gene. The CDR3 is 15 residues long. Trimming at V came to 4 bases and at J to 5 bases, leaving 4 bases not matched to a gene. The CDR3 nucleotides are TGCGCCAGCAGCCGTAGGACTAGCGGGAACAATGAGCAGTTCTTC. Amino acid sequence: CASSRRTSGNNEQFF.

The CDR3, as DNA: TGTGCCTGGAGTGTTGCGGGCAATCAGCCCCAGCATTTT. Protein sequence: CAWSVAGNQPQHF. The chain joins TRBV30 to TRBJ1-5; no firm D call. Germline CDR1 and CDR2: GTSNPN and SVGIG (reference sequence). Trimming pared 0 bases from V and 2 bases from J, leaving 5 bases between. The CDR3 sequence is 13 residues long.

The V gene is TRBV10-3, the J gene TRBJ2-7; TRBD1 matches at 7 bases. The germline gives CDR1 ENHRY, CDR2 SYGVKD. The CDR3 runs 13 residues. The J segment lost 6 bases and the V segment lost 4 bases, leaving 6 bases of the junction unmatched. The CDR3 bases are TGTGCCATCAGTGCCCCGACAGGGCGCGAGCAGTACTTC. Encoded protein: CAISAPTGREQYF.

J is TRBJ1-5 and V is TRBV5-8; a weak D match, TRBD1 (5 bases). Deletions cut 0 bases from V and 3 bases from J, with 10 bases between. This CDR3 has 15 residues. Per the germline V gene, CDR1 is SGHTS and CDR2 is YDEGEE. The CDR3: CASSLEGDDNQPQHF. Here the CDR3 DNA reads TGTGCCAGCAGCTTGGAAGGGGATGACAATCAGCCCCAGCATTTT.

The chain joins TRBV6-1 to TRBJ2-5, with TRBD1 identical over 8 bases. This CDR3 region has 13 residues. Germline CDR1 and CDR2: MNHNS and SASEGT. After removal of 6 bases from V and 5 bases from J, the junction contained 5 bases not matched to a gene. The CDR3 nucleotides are TGTGCCAGCAGCTCCAGGGGGCTGGAGACCCAGTACTTC. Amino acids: CASSSRGLETQYF.

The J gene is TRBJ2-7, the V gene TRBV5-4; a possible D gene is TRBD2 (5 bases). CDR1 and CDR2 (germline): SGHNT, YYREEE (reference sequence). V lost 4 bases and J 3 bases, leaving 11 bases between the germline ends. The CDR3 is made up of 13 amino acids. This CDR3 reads CASSTVLDYEQYF. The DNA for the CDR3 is TGTGCCAGCAGCACCGTACTAGACTACGAGCAGTACTTC.

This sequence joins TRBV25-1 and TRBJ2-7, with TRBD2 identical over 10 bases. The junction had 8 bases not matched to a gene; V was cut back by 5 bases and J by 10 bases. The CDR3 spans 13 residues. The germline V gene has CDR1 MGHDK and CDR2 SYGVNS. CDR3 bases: TGTGCCAGCAGTCCTAGCGGGGGCTCGCCCCAGTACTTC. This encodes CASSPSGGSPQYF.

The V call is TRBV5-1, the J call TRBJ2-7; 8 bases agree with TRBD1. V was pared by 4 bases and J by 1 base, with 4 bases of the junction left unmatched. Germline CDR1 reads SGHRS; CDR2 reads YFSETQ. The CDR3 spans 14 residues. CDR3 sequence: CASSHGQGSYEQYF. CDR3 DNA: TGCGCCAGCAGCCATGGACAGGGATCCTACGAGCAGTACTTC.

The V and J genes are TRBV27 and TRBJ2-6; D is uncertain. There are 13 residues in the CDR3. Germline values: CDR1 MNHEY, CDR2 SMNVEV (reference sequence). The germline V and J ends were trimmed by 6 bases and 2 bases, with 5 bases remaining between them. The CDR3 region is CASRTPGANVLTF. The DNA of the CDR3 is TGTGCCAGCAGGACACCTGGGGCCAACGTCCTGACTTTC.

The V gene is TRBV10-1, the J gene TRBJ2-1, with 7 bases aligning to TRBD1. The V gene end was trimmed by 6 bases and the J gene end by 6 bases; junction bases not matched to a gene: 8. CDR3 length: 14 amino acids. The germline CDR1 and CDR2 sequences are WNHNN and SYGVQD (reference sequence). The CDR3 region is CASRETGPGNEQFF. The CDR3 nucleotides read TGCGCCAGCAGGGAGACAGGGCCCGGCAATGAGCAGTTCTTC.

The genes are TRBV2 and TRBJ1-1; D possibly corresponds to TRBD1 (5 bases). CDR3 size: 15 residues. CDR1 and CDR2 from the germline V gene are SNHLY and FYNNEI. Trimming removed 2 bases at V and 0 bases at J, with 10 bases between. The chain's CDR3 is CASSEWPGMNTEAFF. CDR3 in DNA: TGTGCCAGCAGTGAATGGCCAGGGATGAACACTGAAGCTTTCTTT.

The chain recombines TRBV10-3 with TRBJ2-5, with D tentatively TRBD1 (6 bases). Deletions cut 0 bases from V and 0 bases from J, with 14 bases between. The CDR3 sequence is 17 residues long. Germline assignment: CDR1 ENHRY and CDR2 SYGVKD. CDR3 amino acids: CAISESGDNRYQETQYF. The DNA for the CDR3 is TGTGCCATCAGTGAGTCGGGGGACAACAGGTACCAAGAGACCCAGTACTTC.

The CDR3 DNA sequence: TGTGCCTCCAACCCACAGGGGACCGGGGAGCTGTTTTTT. Translating gives CASNPQGTGELFF. The chain couples TRBV6-1 to TRBJ2-2; 7 nucleotides match TRBD1. This CDR3 has 13 amino acids. Trimming removed 11 bases from V and 5 bases from J; junction bases left unmatched: 8. Germline V CDR1 and CDR2: MNHNS, SASEGT.

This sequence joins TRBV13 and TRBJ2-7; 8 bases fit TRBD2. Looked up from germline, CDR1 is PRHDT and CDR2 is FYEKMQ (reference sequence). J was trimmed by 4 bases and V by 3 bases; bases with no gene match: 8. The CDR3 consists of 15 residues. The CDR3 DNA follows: TGTGCCAGCAGCTTTCCGGGGGGGACGACTTACGAGCAGTACTTC. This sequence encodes CASSFPGGTTYEQYF.

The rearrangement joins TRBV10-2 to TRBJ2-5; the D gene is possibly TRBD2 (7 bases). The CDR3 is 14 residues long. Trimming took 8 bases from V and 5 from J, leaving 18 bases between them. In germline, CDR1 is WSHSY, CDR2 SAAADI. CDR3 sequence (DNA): TGCGCCAGCCTGTATGAAGGGAGGGGGGAGACCCAGTACTTC. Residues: CASLYEGRGETQYF.

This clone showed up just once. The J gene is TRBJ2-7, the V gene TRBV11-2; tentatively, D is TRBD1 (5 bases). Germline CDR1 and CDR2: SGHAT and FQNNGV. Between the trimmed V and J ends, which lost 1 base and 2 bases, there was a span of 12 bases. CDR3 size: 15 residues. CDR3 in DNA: TGTGCCAGCAGCTTAGGACAGTGGGGCGCCTACGAGCAGTACTTC. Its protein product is CASSLGQWGAYEQYF.

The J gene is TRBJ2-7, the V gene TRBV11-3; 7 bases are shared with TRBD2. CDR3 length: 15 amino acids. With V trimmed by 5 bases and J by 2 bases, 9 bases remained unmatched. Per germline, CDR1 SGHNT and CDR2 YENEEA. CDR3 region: CASSPGRAGTYEQYF. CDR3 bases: TGTGCCAGCAGCCCCGGGCGAGCGGGGACCTACGAGCAGTACTTC.

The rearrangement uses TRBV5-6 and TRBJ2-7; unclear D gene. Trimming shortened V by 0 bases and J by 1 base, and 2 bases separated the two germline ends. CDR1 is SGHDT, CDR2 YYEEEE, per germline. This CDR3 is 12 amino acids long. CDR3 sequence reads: CASSLASYEQYF. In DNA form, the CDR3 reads TGTGCCAGCAGCTTGGCGTCCTACGAGCAGTACTTC. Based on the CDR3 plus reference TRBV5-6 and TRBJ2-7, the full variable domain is DAGVTQSPTHLIKTRGQQVTLRCSPKSGHDTVSWYQQALGQGPQFIFQYYEEEERQRGNFPDRFSGHQFPNYSSELNVNALLLGDSALYLCASSLASYEQYFGPGTRLTVT.

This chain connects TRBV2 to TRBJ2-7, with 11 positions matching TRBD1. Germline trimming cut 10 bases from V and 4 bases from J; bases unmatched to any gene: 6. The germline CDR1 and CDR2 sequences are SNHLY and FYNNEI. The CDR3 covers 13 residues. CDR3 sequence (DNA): TGTGCCATCCCGGGACAGGGGGTATACGAGCAGTACTTC. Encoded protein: CAIPGQGVYEQYF.

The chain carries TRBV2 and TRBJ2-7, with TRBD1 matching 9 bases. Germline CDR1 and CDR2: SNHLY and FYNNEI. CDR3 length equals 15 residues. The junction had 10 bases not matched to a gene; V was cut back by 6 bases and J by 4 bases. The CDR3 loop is CASRKGTGSSYEQYF. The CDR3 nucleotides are TGTGCCAGCAGAAAAGGGACAGGGTCTTCGTACGAGCAGTACTTC.

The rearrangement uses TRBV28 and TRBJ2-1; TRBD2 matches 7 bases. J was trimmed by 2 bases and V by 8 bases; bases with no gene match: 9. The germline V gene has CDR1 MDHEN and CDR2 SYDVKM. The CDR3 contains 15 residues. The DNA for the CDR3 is TGTGCCAGCCCCCCCGCCGGGACTACCTACAATGAGCAGTTCTTC. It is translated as CASPPAGTTYNEQFF.

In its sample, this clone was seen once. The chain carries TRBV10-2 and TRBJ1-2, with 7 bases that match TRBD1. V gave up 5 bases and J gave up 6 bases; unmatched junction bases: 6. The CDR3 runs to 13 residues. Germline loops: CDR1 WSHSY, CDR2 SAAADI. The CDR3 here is CASSQGDYNGYTF. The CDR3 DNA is TGCGCCAGCAGTCAGGGGGATTATAATGGCTACACCTTC.

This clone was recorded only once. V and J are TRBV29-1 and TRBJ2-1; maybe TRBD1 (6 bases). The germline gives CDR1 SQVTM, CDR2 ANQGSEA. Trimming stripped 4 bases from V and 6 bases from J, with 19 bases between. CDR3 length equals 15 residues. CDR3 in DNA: TGCAGCGTTGTTGGAGGACAGTTAACATTCAATGAGCAGTTCTTC. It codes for CSVVGGQLTFNEQFF.

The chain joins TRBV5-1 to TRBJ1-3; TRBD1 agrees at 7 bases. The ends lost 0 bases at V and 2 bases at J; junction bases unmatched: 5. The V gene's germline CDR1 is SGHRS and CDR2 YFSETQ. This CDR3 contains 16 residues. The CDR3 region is CASSLVEGATGNTIYF. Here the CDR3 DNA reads TGCGCCAGCAGCTTGGTAGAGGGGGCCACTGGAAACACCATATATTTT. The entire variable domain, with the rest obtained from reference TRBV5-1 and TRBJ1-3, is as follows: KAGVTQTPRYLIKTRGQQVTLSCSPISGHRSVSWYQQTPGQGLQFLFEYFSETQRNKGNFPGRFSGRQFSNSRSEMNVSTLELGDSALYLCASSLVEGATGNTIYFGEGSWLTVV.

Here the CDR3 DNA reads TGTGCCAGCAGCGGTCTATTAGCGGGAGGACGGGATGAGCAGTTCTTC. Protein product: CASSGLLAGGRDEQFF. This chain uses TRBV4-2 with TRBJ2-1, with 10 bases identical to TRBD2. The CDR3 has 16 residues. Germline-derived CDR1 and CDR2 are LGHNA and YNFKEQ. V lost 5 bases to trimming and J lost 8 bases; unmatched junction nucleotides: 12.